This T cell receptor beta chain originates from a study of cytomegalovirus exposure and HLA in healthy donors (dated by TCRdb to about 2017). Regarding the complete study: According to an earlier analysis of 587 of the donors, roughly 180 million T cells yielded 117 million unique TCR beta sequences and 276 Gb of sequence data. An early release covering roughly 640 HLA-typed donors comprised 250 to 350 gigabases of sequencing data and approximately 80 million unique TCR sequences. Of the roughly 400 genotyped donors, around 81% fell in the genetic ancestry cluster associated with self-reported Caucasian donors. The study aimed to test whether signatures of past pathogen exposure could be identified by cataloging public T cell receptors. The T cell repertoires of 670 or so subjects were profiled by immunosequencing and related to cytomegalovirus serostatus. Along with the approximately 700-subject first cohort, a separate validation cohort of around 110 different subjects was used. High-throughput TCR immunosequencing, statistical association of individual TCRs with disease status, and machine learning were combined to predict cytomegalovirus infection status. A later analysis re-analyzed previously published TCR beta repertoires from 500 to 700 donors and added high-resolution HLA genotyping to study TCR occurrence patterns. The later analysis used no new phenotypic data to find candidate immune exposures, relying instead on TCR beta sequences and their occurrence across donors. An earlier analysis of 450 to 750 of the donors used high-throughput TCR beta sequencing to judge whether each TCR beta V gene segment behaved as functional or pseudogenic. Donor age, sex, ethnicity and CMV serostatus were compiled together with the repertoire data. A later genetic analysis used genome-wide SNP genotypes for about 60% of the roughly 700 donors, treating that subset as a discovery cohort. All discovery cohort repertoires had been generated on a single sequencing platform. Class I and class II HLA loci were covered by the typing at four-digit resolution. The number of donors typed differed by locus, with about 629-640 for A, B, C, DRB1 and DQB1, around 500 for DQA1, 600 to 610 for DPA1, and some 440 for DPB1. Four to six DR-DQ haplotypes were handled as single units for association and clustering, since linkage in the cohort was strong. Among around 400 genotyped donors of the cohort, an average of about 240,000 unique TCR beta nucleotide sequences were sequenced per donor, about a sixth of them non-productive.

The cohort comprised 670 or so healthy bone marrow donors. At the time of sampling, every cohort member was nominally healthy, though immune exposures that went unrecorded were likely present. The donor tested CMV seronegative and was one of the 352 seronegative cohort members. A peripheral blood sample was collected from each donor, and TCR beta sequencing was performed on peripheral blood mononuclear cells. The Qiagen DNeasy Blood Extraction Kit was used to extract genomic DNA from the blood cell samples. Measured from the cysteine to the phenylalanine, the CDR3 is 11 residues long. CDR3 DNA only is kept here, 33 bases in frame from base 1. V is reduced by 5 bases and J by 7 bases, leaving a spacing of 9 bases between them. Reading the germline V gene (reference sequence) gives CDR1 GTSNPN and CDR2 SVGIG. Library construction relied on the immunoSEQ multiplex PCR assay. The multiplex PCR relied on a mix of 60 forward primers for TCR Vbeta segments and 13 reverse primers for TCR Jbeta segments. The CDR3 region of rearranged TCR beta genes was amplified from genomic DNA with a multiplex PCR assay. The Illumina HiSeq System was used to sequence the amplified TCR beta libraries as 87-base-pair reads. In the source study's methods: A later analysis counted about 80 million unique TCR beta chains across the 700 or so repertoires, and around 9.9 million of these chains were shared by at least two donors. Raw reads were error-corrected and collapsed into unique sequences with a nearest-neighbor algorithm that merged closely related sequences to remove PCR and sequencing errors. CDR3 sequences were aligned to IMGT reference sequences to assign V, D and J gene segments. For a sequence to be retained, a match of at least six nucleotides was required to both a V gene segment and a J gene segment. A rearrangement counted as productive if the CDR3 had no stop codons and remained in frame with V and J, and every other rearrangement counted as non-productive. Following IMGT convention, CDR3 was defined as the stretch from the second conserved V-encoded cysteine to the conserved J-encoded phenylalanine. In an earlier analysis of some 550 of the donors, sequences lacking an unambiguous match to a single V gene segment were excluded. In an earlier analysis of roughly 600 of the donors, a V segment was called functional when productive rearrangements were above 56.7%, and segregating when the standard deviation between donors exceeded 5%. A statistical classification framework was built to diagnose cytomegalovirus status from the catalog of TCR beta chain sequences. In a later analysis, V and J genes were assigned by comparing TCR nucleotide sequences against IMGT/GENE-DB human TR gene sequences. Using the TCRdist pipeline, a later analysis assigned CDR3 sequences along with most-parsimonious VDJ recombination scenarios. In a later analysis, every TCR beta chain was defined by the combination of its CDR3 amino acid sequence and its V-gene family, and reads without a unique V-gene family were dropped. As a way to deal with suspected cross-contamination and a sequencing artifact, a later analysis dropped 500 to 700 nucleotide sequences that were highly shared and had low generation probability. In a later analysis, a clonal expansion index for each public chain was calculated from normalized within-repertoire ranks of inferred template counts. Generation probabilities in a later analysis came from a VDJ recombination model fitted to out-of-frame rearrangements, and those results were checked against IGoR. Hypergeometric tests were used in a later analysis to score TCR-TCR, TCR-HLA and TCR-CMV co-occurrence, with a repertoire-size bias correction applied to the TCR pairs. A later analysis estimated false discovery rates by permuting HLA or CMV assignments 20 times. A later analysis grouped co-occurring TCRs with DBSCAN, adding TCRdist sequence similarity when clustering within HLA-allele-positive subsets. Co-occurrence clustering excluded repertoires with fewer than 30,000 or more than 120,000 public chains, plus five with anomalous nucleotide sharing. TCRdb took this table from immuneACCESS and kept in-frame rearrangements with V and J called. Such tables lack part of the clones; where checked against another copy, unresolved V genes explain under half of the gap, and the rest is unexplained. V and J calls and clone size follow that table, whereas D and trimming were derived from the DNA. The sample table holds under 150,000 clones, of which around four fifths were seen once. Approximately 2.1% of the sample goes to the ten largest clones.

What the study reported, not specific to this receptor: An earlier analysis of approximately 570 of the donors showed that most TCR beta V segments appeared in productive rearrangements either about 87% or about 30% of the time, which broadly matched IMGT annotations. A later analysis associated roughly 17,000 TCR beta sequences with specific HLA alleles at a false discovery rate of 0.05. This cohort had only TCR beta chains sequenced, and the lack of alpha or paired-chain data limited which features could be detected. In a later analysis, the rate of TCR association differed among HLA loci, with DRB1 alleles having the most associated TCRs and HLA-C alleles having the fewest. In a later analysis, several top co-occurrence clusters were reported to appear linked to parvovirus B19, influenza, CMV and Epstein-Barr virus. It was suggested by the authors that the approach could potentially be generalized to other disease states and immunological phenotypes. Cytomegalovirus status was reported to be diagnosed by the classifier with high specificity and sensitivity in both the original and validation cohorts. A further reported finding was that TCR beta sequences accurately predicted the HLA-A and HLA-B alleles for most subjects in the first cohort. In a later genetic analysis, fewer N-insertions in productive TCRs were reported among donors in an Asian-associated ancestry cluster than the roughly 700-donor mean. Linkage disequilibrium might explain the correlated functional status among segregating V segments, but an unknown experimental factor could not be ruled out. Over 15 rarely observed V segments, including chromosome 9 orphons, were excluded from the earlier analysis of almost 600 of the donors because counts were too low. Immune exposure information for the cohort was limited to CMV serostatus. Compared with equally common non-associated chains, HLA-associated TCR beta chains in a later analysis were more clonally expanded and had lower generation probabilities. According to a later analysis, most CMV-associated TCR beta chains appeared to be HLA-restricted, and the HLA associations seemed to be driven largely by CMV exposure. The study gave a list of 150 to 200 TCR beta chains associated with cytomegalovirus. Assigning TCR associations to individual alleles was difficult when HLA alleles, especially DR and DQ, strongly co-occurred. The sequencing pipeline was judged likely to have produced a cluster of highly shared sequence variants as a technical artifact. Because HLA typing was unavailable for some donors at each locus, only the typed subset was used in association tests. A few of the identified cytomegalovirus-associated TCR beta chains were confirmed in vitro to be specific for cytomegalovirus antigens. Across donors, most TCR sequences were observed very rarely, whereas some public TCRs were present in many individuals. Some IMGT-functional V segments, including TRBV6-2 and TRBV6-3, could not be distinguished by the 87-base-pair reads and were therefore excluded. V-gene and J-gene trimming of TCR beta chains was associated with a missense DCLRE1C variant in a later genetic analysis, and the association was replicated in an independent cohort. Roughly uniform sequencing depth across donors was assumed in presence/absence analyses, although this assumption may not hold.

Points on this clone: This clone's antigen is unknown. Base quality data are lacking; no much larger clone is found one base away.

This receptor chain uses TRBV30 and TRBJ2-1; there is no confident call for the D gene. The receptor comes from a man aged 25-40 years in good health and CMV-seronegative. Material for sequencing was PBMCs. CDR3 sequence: CAWERKNEQFF. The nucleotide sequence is TGTGCCTGGGAGCGTAAAAATGAGCAGTTCTTC.